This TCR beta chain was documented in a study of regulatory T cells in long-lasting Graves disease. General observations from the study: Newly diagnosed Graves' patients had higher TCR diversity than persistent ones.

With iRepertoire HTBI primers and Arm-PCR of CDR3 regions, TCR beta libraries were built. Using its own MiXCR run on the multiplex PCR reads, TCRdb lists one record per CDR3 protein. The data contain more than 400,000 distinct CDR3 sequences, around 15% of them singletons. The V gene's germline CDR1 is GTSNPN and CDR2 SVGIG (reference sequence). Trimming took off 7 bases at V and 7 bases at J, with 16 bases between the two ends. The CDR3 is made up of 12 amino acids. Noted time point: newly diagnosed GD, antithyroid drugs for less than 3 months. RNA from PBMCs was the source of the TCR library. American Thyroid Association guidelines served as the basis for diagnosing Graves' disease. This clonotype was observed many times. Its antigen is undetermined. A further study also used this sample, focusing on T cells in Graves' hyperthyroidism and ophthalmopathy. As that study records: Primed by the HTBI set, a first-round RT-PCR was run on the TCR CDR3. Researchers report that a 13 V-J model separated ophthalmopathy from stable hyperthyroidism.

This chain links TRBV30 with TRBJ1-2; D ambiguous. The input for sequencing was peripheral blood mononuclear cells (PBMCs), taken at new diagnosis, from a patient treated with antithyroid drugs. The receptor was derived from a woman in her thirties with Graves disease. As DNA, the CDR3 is TGTGCCTCCACGATTACAGCCATTGGCTACACCTTC. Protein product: CASTITAIGYTF.